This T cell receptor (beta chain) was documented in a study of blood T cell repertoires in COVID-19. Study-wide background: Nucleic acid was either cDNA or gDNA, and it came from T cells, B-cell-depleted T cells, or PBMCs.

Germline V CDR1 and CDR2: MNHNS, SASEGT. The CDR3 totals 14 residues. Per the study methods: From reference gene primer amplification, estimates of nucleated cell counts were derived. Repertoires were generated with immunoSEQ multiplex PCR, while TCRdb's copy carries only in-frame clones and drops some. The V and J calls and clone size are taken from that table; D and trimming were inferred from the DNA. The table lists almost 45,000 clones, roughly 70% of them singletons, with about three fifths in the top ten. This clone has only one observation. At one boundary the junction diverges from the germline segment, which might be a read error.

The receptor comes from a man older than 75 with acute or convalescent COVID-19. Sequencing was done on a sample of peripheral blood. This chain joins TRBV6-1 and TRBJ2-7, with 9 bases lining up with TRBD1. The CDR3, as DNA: TGTGCCAGCAGTGAAGATTTCGTTGGGGACAGGGCTGACTTC. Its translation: CASSEDFVGDRADF.